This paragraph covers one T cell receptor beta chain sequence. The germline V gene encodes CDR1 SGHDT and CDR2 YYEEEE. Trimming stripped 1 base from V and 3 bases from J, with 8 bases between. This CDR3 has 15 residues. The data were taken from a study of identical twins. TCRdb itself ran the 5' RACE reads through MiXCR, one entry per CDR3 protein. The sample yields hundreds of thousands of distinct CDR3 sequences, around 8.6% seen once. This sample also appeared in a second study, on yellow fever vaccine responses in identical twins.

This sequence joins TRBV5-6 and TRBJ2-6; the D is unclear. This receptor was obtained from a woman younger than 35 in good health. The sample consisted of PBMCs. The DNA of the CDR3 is TGTGCCAGCAGCTTGTCGCCCAATGGGGCCAACGTCCTGACTTTC. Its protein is CASSLSPNGANVLTF.